This TCR beta chain was recovered during a study of blood T cell repertoires in COVID-19. The table came from immunoSEQ multiplex PCR; TCRdb's copy has only in-frame clones and leaves some out. The sample lists around 370,000 clones; around 89% were seen once. The origin of this receptor is a woman aged 18-29 years who had recovered from COVID-19. The source material was PBMCs or T cells enriched from blood (not recorded which).

The CDR3 DNA reads TGTGCCAGCAGCTTAACCGGGGGGCTTGGAGATACGCAGTATTTT. Translating gives CASSLTGGLGDTQYF. This chain joins TRBV11-2 and TRBJ2-3; possibly TRBD2 for D (7 bases). The CDR3 extends over 15 amino acids. Germline-derived CDR1 and CDR2 are SGHAT and FQNNGV. The ends were cut back, 2 bases at V and 5 bases at J, with 14 bases in the middle.